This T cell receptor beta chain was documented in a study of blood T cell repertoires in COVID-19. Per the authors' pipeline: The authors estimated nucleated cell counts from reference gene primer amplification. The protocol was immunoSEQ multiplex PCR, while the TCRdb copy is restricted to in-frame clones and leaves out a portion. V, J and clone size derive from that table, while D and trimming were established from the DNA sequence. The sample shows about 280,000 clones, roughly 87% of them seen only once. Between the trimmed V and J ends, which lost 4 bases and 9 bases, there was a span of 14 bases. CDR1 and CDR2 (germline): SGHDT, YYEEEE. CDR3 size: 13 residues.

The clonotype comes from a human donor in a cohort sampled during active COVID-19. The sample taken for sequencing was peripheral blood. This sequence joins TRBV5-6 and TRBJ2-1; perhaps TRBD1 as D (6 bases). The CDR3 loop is CASSGITGIEQFF. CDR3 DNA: TGTGCCAGCAGCGGGATAACAGGGATTGAGCAGTTCTTC. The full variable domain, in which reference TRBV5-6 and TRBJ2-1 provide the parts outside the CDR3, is DAGVTQSPTHLIKTRGQQVTLRCSPKSGHDTVSWYQQALGQGPQFIFQYYEEEERQRGNFPDRFSGHQFPNYSSELNVNALLLGDSALYLCASSGITGIEQFFGPGTRLTVL.